Below are 21 T cell receptor beta chains sequenced from a single sample in a study of T and B cells in COVID-19 patients (dated by TCRdb to about 2020). TCRdb shows the sequencer as Illumina MiSeq. Multiplex PCR with BIOMED2 TRB-A/B primer pools was used to amplify the TRB rearrangements. The public sequencing data were trimmed at Q25 with fastp and processed into clonotypes with MiXCR by TCRdb, which kept only in-frame beta chains. Every entry covers one CDR3 protein and lists the most common genes and DNA from its rows. This sample has approximately 17,000 distinct CDR3 sequences in its table, and over 25% of those were observed once. The ten largest account for approximately 3.4% of the sample. Genomic DNA extracted from blood was used in amounts of roughly 220-500 ng for amplification of TRB repertoires. The source material was blood. All receptors come from a human donor who had recovered from COVID-19.

This clonotype was seen a handful of times. The chain combines TRBV13 with TRBJ2-7; D remains unclear. There are 12 residues in the CDR3. Germline-derived CDR1 and CDR2 are PRHDT and FYEKMQ (reference sequence). Trimming pared 5 bases from V and 3 bases from J, leaving 8 bases between. CDR3: CASSLSGYEQYF. The DNA of the CDR3 is TGTGCCAGCAGCCTGTCGGGCTACGAGCAGTACTTC.

The chain carries TRBV28 and TRBJ2-3, with no clear D. Per the germline V gene, CDR1 is MDHEN and CDR2 is SYDVKM. This CDR3 has 17 amino acids. The germline V and J ends were trimmed by 7 bases and 6 bases, with 26 bases remaining between them. The CDR3 DNA reads as TGTGCCAGCATGGATCTTCTGGAGCCCCTTCAAACGGATACGCAGTATTTT. The encoded protein is CASMDLLEPLQTDTQYF.

This clonotype has a single count. The rearrangement uses TRBV4-3 and TRBJ1-4; no clear D. The CDR3 has 13 amino acids. Germline loops: CDR1 LGHNA, CDR2 YSLEER. Between the trimmed V and J ends, which lost 0 bases and 15 bases, there was a span of 14 bases. CDR3 protein: CASSQDVGGRMFF. CDR3 coding DNA: TGCGCCAGCAGCCAAGATGTAGGCGGCAGAATGTTTTTT.

The J gene is TRBJ1-5, the V gene TRBV15, with 8 bases matching TRBD1. J lost 7 bases, V lost 5 bases, and 13 bases had no gene match. There are 16 residues in the CDR3. Germline CDR1 and CDR2: LNHNV and YYDKDF (reference sequence). The CDR3 sequence: CATSGGTGSLSQPQHF. CDR3 in DNA: TGTGCCACCAGCGGCGGGACAGGCTCTCTTTCCCAGCCCCAGCATTTT.

This clonotype was recorded a few times. The chain couples TRBV6-4 to TRBJ2-1; 8 bases align to TRBD1. Germline V gene lookup returns CDR1 MRHNA and CDR2 SNTAGT. The CDR3 consists of 15 residues. The ends lost 4 bases at V and 4 bases at J; junction bases unmatched: 6. The CDR3 nucleotides read TGTGCCAGCAGTGTTGAGACAGGGGTTTACAATGAGCAGTTCTTC. Amino acid sequence: CASSVETGVYNEQFF.

V gene TRBV6-5 combines with J gene TRBJ1-1, with D maybe TRBD1 (5 bases). Germline assignment: CDR1 MNHEY and CDR2 SVGAGI. This CDR3 comprises 13 residues. The ends were cut back, 2 bases at V and 8 bases at J, with 12 bases in the middle. CDR3: CASSYRQGGEAFF. The CDR3 DNA sequence: TGTGCCAGCAGTTACCGCCAGGGCGGGGAAGCTTTCTTT.

In this sample, this clonotype is medium-sized. This chain connects TRBV27 to TRBJ2-7; 8 nucleotides line up with TRBD1. This CDR3 is built from 14 residues. J was trimmed by 6 bases and V by 3 bases; bases with no gene match: 7. The germline V gene has CDR1 MNHEY and CDR2 SMNVEV (reference sequence). The CDR3 reads CASSFEQGVGEQYF. CDR3 nucleotide sequence: TGTGCCAGCAGTTTCGAACAGGGGGTCGGCGAGCAGTACTTC.

This clonotype was recorded many times. The V gene is TRBV6-5, the J gene TRBJ1-5; no reliable D call. The germline V and J ends were trimmed by 6 bases and 0 bases, with 6 bases remaining between them. Germline V gene data show CDR1 as MNHEY and CDR2 as SVGAGI. The length of the CDR3 is 13 residues. For the CDR3, the DNA is TGTGCCAGCAGGATAACTAGCAATCAGCCCCAGCATTTT. This codes for CASRITSNQPQHF.

The V call is TRBV19, the J call TRBJ1-3; possible D gene TRBD1, 5 bases. Germline-derived CDR1 and CDR2 are LNHDA and SQIVND (reference sequence). V was shortened by 4 bases and J by 5 bases, with 18 bases between the two germline ends. CDR3 size: 16 residues. CDR3 nucleotide sequence: TGTGCCAGTAGTACTCGGGACGCCGGGAAGAGAAACACCATATATTTT. This codes for CASSTRDAGKRNTIYF.

Relative to its sample, this clonotype is medium-sized. The chain recombines TRBV19 with TRBJ2-3, with 7 bases matching TRBD2. Looked up from germline, CDR1 is LNHDA and CDR2 is SQIVND (reference sequence). This CDR3 contains 14 residues. V gave up 9 bases and J gave up 2 bases; unmatched junction bases: 8. CDR3 sequence reads: CASGGAGTTDTQYF. The DNA of the CDR3 is TGTGCCAGCGGGGGAGCGGGGACCACAGATACGCAGTATTTT. The full variable domain, completed using reference TRBV19 and TRBJ2-3, is DGGITQSPKYLFRKEGQNVTLSCEQNLNHDAMYWYRQDPGQGLRLIYYSQIVNDFQKGDIAEGYSVSREKKESFPLTVTSAQKNPTAFYLCASGGAGTTDTQYFGPGTRLTVL.

This clonotype was seen ten or more times. The gene calls are TRBV5-5 and TRBJ2-3, with 16 bases fitting TRBD2. V was pared by 4 bases and J by 3 bases, with 2 bases of the junction left unmatched. CDR3 size: 16 residues. Germline assignment: CDR1 SGHKS and CDR2 YYEKEE (reference sequence). The CDR3 region is CASSPGLAGGTDTQYF. The DNA of the CDR3 is TGTGCCAGCAGCCCGGGACTAGCGGGAGGGACAGATACGCAGTATTTT.

This sequence joins TRBV20-1 and TRBJ2-7; 11 bases are shared with TRBD2. CDR3 length: 16 amino acids. J gave up 4 bases and V 1 base, and 9 bases lay outside the gene matches. Germline CDR1 reads DFQATT; CDR2 reads SNEGSKA (reference sequence). The CDR3 sequence: CSARGGRGLAVYEQYF. Here the CDR3 DNA reads TGCAGTGCTAGAGGGGGGCGGGGACTAGCGGTTTACGAGCAGTACTTC.

This clonotype was detected a few times. The chain is built from TRBV5-6 and TRBJ1-2; D is ambiguous. The V gene's germline CDR1 is SGHDT and CDR2 YYEEEE. The ends were cut back, 7 bases at V and 4 bases at J, with 14 bases in the middle. The CDR3 totals 13 residues. For the CDR3, the DNA is TGTGCCAGCTTGGGGAAGCGGGGCTATGGCTACACCTTC. Its protein product is CASLGKRGYGYTF.

Notes on this clonotype: A much bigger clone sits one base away, suggesting this may be a read error. The gene calls are TRBV6-5 and TRBJ2-6; D gene uncertain. V lost 2 bases and J 0 bases, leaving 5 bases between the germline ends. CDR3 length equals 15 residues. Germline CDR1 is MNHEY and CDR2 is SVGAGI. The CDR3: CASSYTSSGANVLTF. CDR3 bases: TGTGCCAGCAGTTACACGTCCTCTGGGGCCAACGTCCTGACTTTC.

In its sample, this clonotype is medium-sized. The J gene is TRBJ2-7, the V gene TRBV19; 7 bases map to TRBD2. This CDR3 contains 13 residues. Trimming at V came to 6 bases and at J to 2 bases, leaving 4 bases not matched to a gene. Germline CDR1 is LNHDA and CDR2 is SQIVND (reference sequence). CDR3 in DNA: TGTGCCAGTAGCGACGCGGGGGCCTACGAGCAGTACTTC. Translated: CASSDAGAYEQYF.

This sequence joins TRBV6-5 and TRBJ2-2; 8 nucleotides match TRBD2. This CDR3 contains 17 residues. Germline V CDR1 and CDR2: MNHEY, SVGAGI. V shed 0 bases and J 4 bases; nucleotides not matched to a gene: 7. The CDR3 reads CASSYSKLAVRTGELFF. The CDR3 nucleotides are TGTGCCAGCAGTTACTCGAAACTAGCGGTACGCACCGGGGAGCTGTTTTTT.

The chain couples TRBV5-1 to TRBJ2-2, with D maybe TRBD1 (6 bases). V was trimmed by 7 bases and J by 1 base, leaving 11 bases between them. Germline V CDR1 and CDR2: SGHRS, YFSETQ. The CDR3 runs 14 residues. The CDR3 sequence is CASEKQGNTGELFF. The CDR3 region has the DNA TGCGCCAGCGAGAAACAGGGGAACACCGGGGAGCTGTTTTTT.

This clonotype has a count of ten or more. V gene TRBV12-3 or TRBV12-4 combines with J gene TRBJ1-2; D is unresolved. The V end lost 3 bases, the J end lost 8 bases, and 19 bases lay between the germline ends. The length of the CDR3 is 15 residues. The CDR3 region has the DNA TGTGCCAGCAGTTTGGATCTGAATCCAGTGCGCGGCTACACCTTC. Its protein product is CASSLDLNPVRGYTF.

The chain employs TRBV5-1 and TRBJ2-7; 8 bases are a match to TRBD1. CDR3 length: 15 amino acids. The germline gives CDR1 SGHRS, CDR2 YFSETQ. Unmatched junction bases numbered 5, after V lost 0 bases and J lost 3 bases. In DNA, the CDR3 is TGCGCCAGCAGCTTGGCATCAACAGGGGGCTACGAGCAGTACTTC. Translating it yields CASSLASTGGYEQYF.

The chain joins TRBV6-5 to TRBJ1-5; D is uncertain. The CDR3 totals 15 residues. The ends were cut back, 2 bases at V and 1 base at J, with 9 bases in the middle. Germline V gene sequence: CDR1 MNHEY, CDR2 SVGAGI. CDR3 sequence reads: CASSYRQSSNQPQHF. As DNA, the CDR3 is TGTGCCAGCAGTTACCGGCAATCAAGCAATCAGCCCCAGCATTTT.

The chain uses TRBV18 and TRBJ1-2, with a weak D call TRBD1 (5 bases). Germline V gives CDR1 KGHSH, CDR2 LQKENI. The V and J ends lost 6 bases and 4 bases respectively, with 15 bases between them. The CDR3 covers 14 residues. CDR3 protein: CASSPSREGYGYTF. DNA of the CDR3: TGTGCCAGCTCCCCCTCCAGGGAGGGCTATGGCTACACCTTC.